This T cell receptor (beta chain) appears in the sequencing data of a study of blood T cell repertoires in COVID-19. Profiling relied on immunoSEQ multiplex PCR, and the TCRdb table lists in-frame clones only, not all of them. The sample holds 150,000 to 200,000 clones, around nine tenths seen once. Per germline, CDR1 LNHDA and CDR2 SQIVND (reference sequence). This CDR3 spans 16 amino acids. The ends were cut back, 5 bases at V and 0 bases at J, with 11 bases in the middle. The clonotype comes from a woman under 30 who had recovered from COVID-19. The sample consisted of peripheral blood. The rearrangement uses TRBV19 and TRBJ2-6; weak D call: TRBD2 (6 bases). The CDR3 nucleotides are TGTGCCAGTAGTCATCGGGGACTCTCTGGGGCCAACGTCCTGACTTTC. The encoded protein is CASSHRGLSGANVLTF.